This section outlines one T cell receptor (beta chain) sequence together with its context. Its cognate antigen has yet to be identified. No clone much larger than this one lies a single base away; base qualities are absent. The time point label here, explained by the study, means: after trial treatment. The label giving this sample's treatment or condition can be read as: LDRT plus nivolumab, ipilimumab, low-dose cyclophosphamide and aspirin (RACIN trial). Donors were enrolled in RACIN, a single-arm phase I dose-escalation trial in which nivolumab, ipilimumab, aspirin, low-dose cyclophosphamide and low-dose radiotherapy were combined. Patients with advanced, TIL-negative solid tumors were considered eligible. These data are taken from a study of low-dose radiotherapy and immunotherapy resistance in tumors (dated by TCRdb to 2022 to 2024). Some background on the complete study: Patients in Cohort 1 were given 0.5 Gy per fraction every 2 weeks, and the prescribed total PTV dose was 6.5 Gy. Patients in Cohort 2 were given 1 Gy per fraction every two weeks, for a total of 13 Gy across 26 weeks. Patients were given nivolumab as a 240 mg flat dose every two weeks and ipilimumab at 1 mg/kg every six weeks, with both drugs delivered intravenously. Cyclophosphamide 200 mg/m2 was administered intravenously every two weeks, one day before each radiation and immunotherapy administration. Starting on cycle 1 day 1, patients took 300 mg of aspirin by mouth once daily for four cycles. No randomization into treatment groups was done for the people taking part in the trial. Eight patients were included in the translational analysis, namely three from the first dose cohort plus the first five from the second dose cohort.

Instrument on record: Illumina HiSeq 2500. To make first-strand cDNA, Superscript III was used along with a set of TRAV- and TRBV-specific primers so that both the TCRalpha and TCRbeta chains were covered. TCRs were amplified with Phusion for roughly 20 PCR cycles, with a constant-region primer paired with the adapter attached to the V primers. The isolated mRNA was amplified using the MessageAmp II aRNA Amplification Kit, with in vitro transcription performed for approximately 16 hours at 37 degrees C. The Dynabeads mRNA DIRECT Purification Kit was used to isolate the mRNA for TCR sequencing. Indexed Illumina adapters were added in a second Phusion PCR of 25 cycles, after which AMPure XP beads were used to purify the products. The authors processed their data as follows. Using custom Perl scripts, TCR sequences that encoded the same protein were pooled, out-of-frame sequences were dropped, and the abundance of each clonotype was calculated. Any TCR sequence supported by only a single read was excluded from analysis. Among the metrics used to describe the repertoires were Shannon entropy, Gini index, clonality, richness, and the frequency of TCRs shared between repertoires. TCRdb reran the public reads through fastp at Q25 and MiXCR, keeping productive beta chains. Under each unique CDR3 protein, matching rows form one entry showing the most common genes and DNA. V and J calls and clone size were set by TCRdb, not the authors. For this sample there are more than 90,000 distinct CDR3 sequences; less than 25% appear just once. Of the sample, about 4% is held by the ten largest clones.

This clonotype originated in a male donor with prostate cancer. The specimen was PBMCs, collected after low-dose radiotherapy plus immunotherapy.

The CDR3 in this case is CASSSPGSGGLFF. The DNA reads as follows: TGTGCCAGCAGCTCCCCGGGGAGCGGGGGGCTGTTCTTC. The V gene is TRBV11-2 and the J gene is TRBJ2-1, and TRBD2 matches 9 of the central bases. V loses 4 bases at its end and J loses 15 bases; junction bases beyond the gene matches: 10. From the germline V gene, CDR1 is SGHAT and CDR2 is FQNNGV. CDR3 length: 13 amino acids, cysteine to phenylalanine. Only the CDR3 DNA is retained, 39 bases long and in frame from the first base.